This is a list of T cell receptor beta chains from one sample in a study of T cells expressing NK-cell markers. Reanalyzing the 5' RACE reads, TCRdb keeps one entry per CDR3 protein, without DNA. This repertoire includes a few hundred thousand distinct CDR3 sequences. The specimen was blood T cells: a sorted CD56 or NKG2C T cell subset, CD4+ or CD8+ T cells, or bulk PBMC T cells (not recorded which). The receptors derive from a man aged 18-69 years in good health. Both conserved end residues are part of each CDR3.

TRBV5-1,TRBJ2-7,CASSLSPGQGGYEQYF
TRBV12-3/TRBV12-4,TRBJ2-1,CASSPGLADSSYNEQFF
TRBV20-1,TRBJ2-7,CSARRRGTSSYEQYF
TRBV10-3,TRBJ2-7,CAIRRTGVNEQYF
TRBV15,TRBJ2-2,CATSRELRNTGELFF
TRBV7-9,TRBJ2-7,CASSLQSGPGGQYF
TRBV6-1,TRBJ2-1,CAVIGRGYYNEQFF
TRBV5-6,TRBJ2-3,CASSLGLAGARHPSTDTQYF
TRBV29-1,TRBJ2-3,CSVERRGRDTQYF
TRBV28,TRBJ1-5,CASSLHRDNQPQHF
TRBV25-1,TRBJ2-7,CASSEYKSRTGEQYF
TRBV4-1,TRBJ2-3,CASTPAGGPADTQYF
TRBV6-5,TRBJ2-3,CASSYSPGAGGPRDTQYF
TRBV30,TRBJ2-7,CAWARSGGYEQYF
TRBV6-1,TRBJ2-2,CASSVPGELFF
TRBV7-9,TRBJ1-1,CASTPGGRTEAFF
TRBV4-2,TRBJ1-1,CASSQVKRGGNTEAFF
TRBV6-1,TRBJ2-7,CASSEAYSSYEQYF
TRBV2,TRBJ2-5,CASRSYRGELETQYF
TRBV6-1,TRBJ2-7,CASSEALQGTYEQYF
TRBV7-9,TRBJ2-3,CASSPNQGRRVSPQYF
TRBV3-1,TRBJ1-5,CASSRTGATGQPQHF
TRBV4-2,TRBJ2-5,CASSPGVAGETQYF
TRBV5-1,TRBJ1-1,CASRGGQGATEAFF
TRBV12-3/TRBV12-4,TRBJ2-7,CASSLRLARKKYEQYF
TRBV28,TRBJ1-6,CASSFPIGPLHF
TRBV7-9,TRBJ1-1,CASSSPGTGIMNTEAFF
TRBV18,TRBJ2-7,CASSQGEGNEQYF
TRBV20-1,TRBJ2-1,CSARGTSGVPYNEQFF
TRBV9,TRBJ2-1,CASSALAGGGNEQFF
TRBV28,TRBJ2-4,CASGTLAKNIQYF
TRBV10-3,TRBJ2-7,CAISDRGSYYEQYF
TRBV27,TRBJ2-1,CASSRDRVEYEQFF
TRBV29-1,TRBJ2-1,CSVGHSGGSSYNEQFF
TRBV5-1,TRBJ2-7,CASSLDPGRLEQYF
TRBV4-1,TRBJ2-1,CASSQGGGGYNEQFF
TRBV3-1,TRBJ1-2,CASSQDGSIGSTRHGYTF
TRBV4-2,TRBJ2-5,CASSLIGLAGETQYF
TRBV12-3/TRBV12-4,TRBJ2-6,CASSLALGDRGGTGANVLTF
TRBV5-4,TRBJ2-4,CASSLRGGSKNIQYF
TRBV18,TRBJ2-3,CASSPGQDTQYF